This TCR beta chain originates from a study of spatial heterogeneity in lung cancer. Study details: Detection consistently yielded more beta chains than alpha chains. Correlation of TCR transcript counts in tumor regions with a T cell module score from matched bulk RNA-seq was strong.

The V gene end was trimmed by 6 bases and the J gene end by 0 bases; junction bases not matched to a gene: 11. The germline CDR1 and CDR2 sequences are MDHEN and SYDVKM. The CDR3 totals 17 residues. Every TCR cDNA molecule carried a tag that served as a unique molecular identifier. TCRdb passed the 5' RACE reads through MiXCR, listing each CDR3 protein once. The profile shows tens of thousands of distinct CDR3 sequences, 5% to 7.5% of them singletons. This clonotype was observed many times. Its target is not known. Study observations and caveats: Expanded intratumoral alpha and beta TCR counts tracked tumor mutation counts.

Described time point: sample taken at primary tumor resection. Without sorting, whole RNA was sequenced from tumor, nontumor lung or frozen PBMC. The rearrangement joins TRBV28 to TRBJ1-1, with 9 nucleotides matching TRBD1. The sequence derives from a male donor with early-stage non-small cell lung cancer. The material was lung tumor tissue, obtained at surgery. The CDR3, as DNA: TGTGCCAGCAGCGATGGGACAGGGATCAGTTTGAACACTGAAGCTTTCTTT. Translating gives CASSDGTGISLNTEAFF.